The rows below give T cell receptor beta chains drawn from one sample of a study of T cells in Graves' hyperthyroidism and ophthalmopathy. In TCRdb, the multiplex PCR reads were re-called with MiXCR into one record per CDR3 protein. The data contain approximately 520,000 distinct CDR3 sequences, around a quarter of them seen just once; the ten biggest clones take up around 11%. The sample taken for sequencing was blood. The receptors stem from a woman aged 25 to 39 with Graves' ophthalmopathy. The CDR3 runs from the conserved cysteine through the conserved F or W. A D gene is named only where the DNA matches it firmly. Only some rows state a clone size, as once, few, many or a class for expanded clones.

J | size | V | D | DNA | CDR3
TRBJ2-5 | many | TRBV20-1 | - | TGCAGTGCATGGAGCCCCGAAGAGACCCAGTACTTC | CSAWSPEETQYF
TRBJ1-1 | few | TRBV18 | - | TGTGCCAGCTCACCCCGGACGCCAGGCACTGAAGCTTTCTTT | CASSPRTPGTEAFF
TRBJ1-2 | - | TRBV30 | - | TGTGCCTGGAGTGCCTCAATATACCGGAGCTATGGCTACACCTTC | CAWSASIYRSYGYTF
TRBJ2-2 | many | TRBV20-1 | - | TGCAGTGCTAGGTACCCCGGGGCCAACACCGGGGAGCTGTTTTTT | CSARYPGANTGELFF
TRBJ1-2 | - | TRBV28 | - | TGTGCCAGCAGTCGACCCCCCTCGACAGCGCCTATCTATGGCTACACCTTC | CASSRPPSTAPIYGYTF
TRBJ2-2 | many | TRBV6-5 | - | TGTGCCAGCAGTTACGATTCGGTTGCTAAGTGGGGGGAGCTGTTTTTT | CASSYDSVAKWGELFF
TRBJ1-5 | - | TRBV19 | - | TGTGCCAGTACCCTCGAGGGAAGTCGCAATCAGCCCCAGCATTTT | CASTLEGSRNQPQHF
TRBJ1-1 | - | TRBV2 | - | TGTGCCAGCAGTAGCTCAGGAGTTATGAACACTGAAGCTTTCTTT | CASSSSGVMNTEAFF
TRBJ1-2 | - | TRBV6-1 | TRBD1 | TGTGCCAGCCAAAAAGGGGGACAGGGGGCGAGTGGCTACACCTTC | CASQKGGQGASGYTF
TRBJ1-2 | - | TRBV20-1 | - | TGCAGTGCTAGATTACCGGGGCAGAGAGGCTACACCTTC | CSARLPGQRGYTF